This TCR beta chain was captured in a study of response to subunit inactivated influenza vaccine. The sample holds a few counts of this clonotype. As yet, its antigen is unknown. General study findings and limits: That few new T cells are recruited by each seasonal influenza vaccination was the authors' suggestion.

TCRdb fed the RT-PCR reads into MiXCR, producing one record per CDR3 protein. The data contain about 800,000 distinct CDR3 sequences, roughly 20% of them singletons. This TCR was sampled from a man between 50 and 59 years old who received an inactivated influenza vaccine. The sample consisted of PBMCs from blood, taken roughly 5 days after vaccination.

CDR3 sequence reads: CASSEGTGDGYTF. In DNA form, the CDR3 reads TGTGCCAGCAGTGAGGGGACAGGGGATGGCTACACCTTC. This rearrangement joins TRBV6-4 to TRBJ1-2; 10 bases are shared with TRBD1. The V and J ends lost 3 bases and 6 bases, in that order; junction bases with no gene match: 1. Germline V lookup: CDR1 MRHNA, CDR2 SNTAGT. The CDR3 has 13 residues.